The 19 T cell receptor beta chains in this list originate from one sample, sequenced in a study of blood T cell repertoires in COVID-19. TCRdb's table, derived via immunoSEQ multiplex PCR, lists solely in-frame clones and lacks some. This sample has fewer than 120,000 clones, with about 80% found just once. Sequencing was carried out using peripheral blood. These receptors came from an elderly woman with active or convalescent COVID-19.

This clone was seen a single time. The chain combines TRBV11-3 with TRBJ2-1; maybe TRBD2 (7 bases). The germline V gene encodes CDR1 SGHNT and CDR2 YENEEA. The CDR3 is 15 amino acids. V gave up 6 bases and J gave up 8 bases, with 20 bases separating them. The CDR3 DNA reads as TGTGCCAGCAGTGAGGGGGTAGCGGGTGTAGATGAGCAGTTCTTC. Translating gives CASSEGVAGVDEQFF.

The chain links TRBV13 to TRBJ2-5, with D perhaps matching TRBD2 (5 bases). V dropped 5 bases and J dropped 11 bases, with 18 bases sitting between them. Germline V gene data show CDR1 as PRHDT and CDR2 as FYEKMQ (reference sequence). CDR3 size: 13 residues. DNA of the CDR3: TGTGCCAGCAGCGATAGGGTGAGCGGACGGCAGTACTTC. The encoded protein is CASSDRVSGRQYF.

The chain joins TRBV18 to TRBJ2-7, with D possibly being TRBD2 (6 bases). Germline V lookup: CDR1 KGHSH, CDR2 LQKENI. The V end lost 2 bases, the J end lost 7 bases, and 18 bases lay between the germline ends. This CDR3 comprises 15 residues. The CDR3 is CASSPFSGNLREQYF. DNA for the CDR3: TGTGCCAGCTCACCATTTAGCGGCAACCTACGAGAGCAGTACTTC.

DNA of the CDR3: TGCGCCAGCAGCTCCACTAGCGGGAGGATCGATGAGCAGTTCTTC. Protein: CASSSTSGRIDEQFF. The chain links TRBV5-1 to TRBJ2-1; TRBD2 agrees at 12 bases. The CDR3 has 15 residues. The V gene end was trimmed by 3 bases and the J gene end by 8 bases; junction bases not matched to a gene: 6. The germline V gene has CDR1 SGHRS and CDR2 YFSETQ. The full variable domain, completed using reference TRBV5-1 and TRBJ2-1, is KAGVTQTPRYLIKTRGQQVTLSCSPISGHRSVSWYQQTPGQGLQFLFEYFSETQRNKGNFPGRFSGRQFSNSRSEMNVSTLELGDSALYLCASSSTSGRIDEQFFGPGTRLTVL.

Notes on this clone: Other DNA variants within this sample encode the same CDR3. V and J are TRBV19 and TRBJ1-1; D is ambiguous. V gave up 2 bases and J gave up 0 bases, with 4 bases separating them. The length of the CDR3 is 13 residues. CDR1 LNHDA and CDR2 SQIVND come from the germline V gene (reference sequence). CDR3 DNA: TGTGCCAGTAGTATAAGCATGAACACTGAAGCTTTCTTT. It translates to CASSISMNTEAFF.

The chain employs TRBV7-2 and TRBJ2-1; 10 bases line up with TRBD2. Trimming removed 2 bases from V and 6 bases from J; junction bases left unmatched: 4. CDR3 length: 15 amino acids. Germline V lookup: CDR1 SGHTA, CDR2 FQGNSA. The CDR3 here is CASSLSSGRINEQFF. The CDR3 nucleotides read TGTGCCAGCAGCTTATCTAGCGGGAGAATCAATGAGCAGTTCTTC.

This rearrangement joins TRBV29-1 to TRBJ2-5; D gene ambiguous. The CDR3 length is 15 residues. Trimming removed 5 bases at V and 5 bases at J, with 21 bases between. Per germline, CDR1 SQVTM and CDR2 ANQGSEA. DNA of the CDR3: TGCAGCGTTAATTTTGTAGATAGAGCCATGGAGACCCAGTACTTC. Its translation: CSVNFVDRAMETQYF.

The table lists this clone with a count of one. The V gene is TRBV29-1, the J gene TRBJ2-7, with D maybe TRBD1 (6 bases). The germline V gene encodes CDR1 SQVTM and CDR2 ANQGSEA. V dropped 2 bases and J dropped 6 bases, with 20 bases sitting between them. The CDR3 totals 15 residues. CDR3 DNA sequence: TGCAGCGTTGAAACCCTAGCTAGGGGGAACAGCGAGCAGTACTTC. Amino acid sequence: CSVETLARGNSEQYF.

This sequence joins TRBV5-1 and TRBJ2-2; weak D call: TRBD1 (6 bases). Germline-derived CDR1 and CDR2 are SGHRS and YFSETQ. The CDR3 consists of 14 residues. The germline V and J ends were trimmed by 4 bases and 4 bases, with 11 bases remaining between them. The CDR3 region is CASSTGQFTGELFF. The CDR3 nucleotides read TGCGCCAGCAGCACCGGACAGTTCACCGGGGAGCTGTTTTTT. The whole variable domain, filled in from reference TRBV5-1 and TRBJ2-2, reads KAGVTQTPRYLIKTRGQQVTLSCSPISGHRSVSWYQQTPGQGLQFLFEYFSETQRNKGNFPGRFSGRQFSNSRSEMNVSTLELGDSALYLCASSTGQFTGELFFGEGSRLTVL.

CDR3 amino acids: CSVEGPAGGPDGELFF. The CDR3 DNA sequence: TGCAGCGTTGAAGGTCCAGCGGGAGGGCCGGACGGGGAGCTGTTTTTT. The rearrangement uses TRBV29-1 and TRBJ2-2; 10 positions agree with TRBD2. V shed 1 base and J 7 bases; nucleotides not matched to a gene: 9. Germline V gives CDR1 SQVTM, CDR2 ANQGSEA. The CDR3 contains 16 residues.

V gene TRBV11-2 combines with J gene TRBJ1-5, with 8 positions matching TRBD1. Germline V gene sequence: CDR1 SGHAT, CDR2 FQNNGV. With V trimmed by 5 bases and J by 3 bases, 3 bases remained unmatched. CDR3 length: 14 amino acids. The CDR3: CASSADRVNQPQHF. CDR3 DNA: TGTGCCAGCAGCGCGGACAGGGTCAATCAGCCCCAGCATTTT.

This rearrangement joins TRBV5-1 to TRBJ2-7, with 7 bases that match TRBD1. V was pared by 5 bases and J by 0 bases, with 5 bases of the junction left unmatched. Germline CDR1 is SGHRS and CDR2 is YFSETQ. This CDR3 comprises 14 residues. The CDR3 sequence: CASRGTVSSYEQYF. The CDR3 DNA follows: TGCGCCAGCAGGGGGACAGTAAGCTCCTACGAGCAGTACTTC.

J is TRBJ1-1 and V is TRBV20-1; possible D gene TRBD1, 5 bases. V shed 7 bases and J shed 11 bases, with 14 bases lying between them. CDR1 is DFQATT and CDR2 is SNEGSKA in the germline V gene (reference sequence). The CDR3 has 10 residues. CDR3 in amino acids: CSGPGTKAFF. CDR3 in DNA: TGCAGTGGGCCAGGGACTAAGGCTTTCTTT.

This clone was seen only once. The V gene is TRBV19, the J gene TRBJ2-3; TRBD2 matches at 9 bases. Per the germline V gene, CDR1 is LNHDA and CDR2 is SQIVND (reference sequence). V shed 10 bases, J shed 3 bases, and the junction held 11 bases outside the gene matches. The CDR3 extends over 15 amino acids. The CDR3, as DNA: TGTGCCACCAGTATTAGGGCGGGAGGGACAGATACGCAGTATTTT. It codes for CATSIRAGGTDTQYF.

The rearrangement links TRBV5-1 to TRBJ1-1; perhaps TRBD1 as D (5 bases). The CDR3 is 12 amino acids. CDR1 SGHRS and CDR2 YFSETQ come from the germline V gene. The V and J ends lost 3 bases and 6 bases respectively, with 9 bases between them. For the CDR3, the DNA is TGCGCCAGCAGCTCGCAGGGCGCTGAAGCTTTCTTT. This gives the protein CASSSQGAEAFF.

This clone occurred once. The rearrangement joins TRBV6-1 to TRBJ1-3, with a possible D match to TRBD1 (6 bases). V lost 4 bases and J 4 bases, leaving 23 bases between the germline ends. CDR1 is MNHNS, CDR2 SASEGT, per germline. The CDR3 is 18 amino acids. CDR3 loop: CASSVTGSYSGRGNTIYF. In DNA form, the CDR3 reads TGTGCCAGCAGTGTTACAGGGAGTTATTCGGGGAGAGGAAACACCATATATTTT.

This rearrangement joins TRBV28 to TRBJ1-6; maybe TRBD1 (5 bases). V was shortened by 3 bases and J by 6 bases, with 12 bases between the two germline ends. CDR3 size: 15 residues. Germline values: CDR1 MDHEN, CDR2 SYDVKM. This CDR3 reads CASSFWGQLNSPLHF. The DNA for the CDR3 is TGTGCCAGCAGTTTCTGGGGCCAGCTTAATTCACCCCTCCACTTT. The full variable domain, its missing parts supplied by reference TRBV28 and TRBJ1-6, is DVKVTQSSRYLVKRTGEKVFLECVQDMDHENMFWYRQDPGLGLRLIYFSYDVKMKEKGDIPEGYSVSREKKERFSLILESASTNQTSMYLCASSFWGQLNSPLHFGNGTRLTVT.

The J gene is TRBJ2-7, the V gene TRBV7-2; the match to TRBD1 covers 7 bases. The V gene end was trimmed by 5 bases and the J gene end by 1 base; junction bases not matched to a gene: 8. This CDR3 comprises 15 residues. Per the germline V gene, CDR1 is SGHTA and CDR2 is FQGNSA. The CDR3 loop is CASSQYGTASYEQYF. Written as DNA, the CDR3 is TGTGCCAGCAGCCAGTACGGGACAGCTTCCTACGAGCAGTACTTC.

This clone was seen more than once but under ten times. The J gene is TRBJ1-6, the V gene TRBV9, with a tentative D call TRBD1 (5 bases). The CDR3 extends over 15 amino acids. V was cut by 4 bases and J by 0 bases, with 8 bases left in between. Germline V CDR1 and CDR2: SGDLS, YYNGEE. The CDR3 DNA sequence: TGTGCCAGCAGCCTAAGGGGCTCCTATAATTCACCCCTCCACTTT. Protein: CASSLRGSYNSPLHF.